This T cell receptor (beta chain) emerged from a study of control samples from healthy donors and cancer patients. The CDR3 has 15 amino acids. Germline CDR1 and CDR2: SGHTA and FQGNSA. Trimming pared 3 bases from V and 1 base from J, leaving 11 bases between. Clones were sequenced by immunoSEQ multiplex PCR, and TCRdb holds only the in-frame ones, with some missing. The sample carries 98,000 or so clones, roughly nine tenths recorded once. The sequenced sample was blood. V is TRBV7-2 and J is TRBJ2-3; weak D call: TRBD2 (6 bases). The source of this sequence is a woman between 65 and 79 years old in good health. DNA of the CDR3: TGTGCCAGCAGCTTTACGCGGGGCCGCACAGATACGCAGTATTTT. It yields the protein CASSFTRGRTDTQYF. The entire variable domain, with the rest obtained from reference TRBV7-2 and TRBJ2-3, is as follows: GAGVSQSPSNKVTEKGKDVELRCDPISGHTALYWYRQSLGQGLEFLIYFQGNSAPDKSGLPSDRFSAERTGGSVSTLTIQRTQQEDSAVYLCASSFTRGRTDTQYFGPGTRLTVL.